Presented here are 5 T cell receptor beta chains from one specimen sequenced in a study of shared clonotypes between healthy human individuals. The assay was immunoSEQ multiplex PCR, and TCRdb's table has in-frame clones only and misses some. The sample includes 400,000 to 600,000 clones, 75% to 80% seen only once; the top ten take approximately 12%. Material for sequencing was PBMCs. Receptors were obtained from a woman aged 40 to 50 in good health. Some clones in this sample may be carry-over from other donors' samples.

The V gene is TRBV4-1, the J gene TRBJ2-7; D is ambiguous. This CDR3 comprises 16 residues. V was cut by 0 bases and J by 0 bases, with 12 bases left in between. Looked up from germline, CDR1 is MGHRA and CDR2 is YSYEKL. This CDR3 reads CASSQDWIGNSYEQYF. The CDR3 DNA follows: TGCGCCAGCAGCCAAGATTGGATAGGGAACTCCTACGAGCAGTACTTC.

J is TRBJ2-1 and V is TRBV4-1; D ambiguous. V was pared by 0 bases and J by 9 bases, with 15 bases between. CDR1 is MGHRA, CDR2 YSYEKL, per germline. This CDR3 region has 15 residues. DNA for the CDR3: TGCGCCAGCAGCCAAGATCCGGGTAGGAACGTTGAGCAGTTCTTC. Translated: CASSQDPGRNVEQFF.

The chain employs TRBV10-2 and TRBJ1-1; no definite D call. This CDR3 region has 13 residues. Per the germline V gene, CDR1 is WSHSY and CDR2 is SAAADI. Trimming shortened V by 4 bases and J by 1 base, and 7 bases separated the two germline ends. This chain's CDR3 is CASSGIQNTEAFF. In DNA form, the CDR3 reads TGCGCCAGCAGTGGTATACAGAACACTGAAGCTTTCTTT.

A word on this clone: The conserved closing phenylalanine or tryptophan is absent in this CDR3, likely reflecting a read error. This chain uses TRBV29-1 with TRBJ2-7, with D possibly being TRBD2 (6 bases). Germline lookup yields CDR1 SQVTM and CDR2 ANQGSEA. The V gene lost 6 bases and the J gene lost 0 bases, with 9 bases spanning the gap. CDR3 size: 12 residues. The chain's CDR3 is CSVAGSSYEQYS. For the CDR3, the DNA is TGCAGCGTAGCGGGTAGCTCCTACGAGCAGTACTCC.

The chain combines TRBV19 with TRBJ1-1, with D perhaps TRBD1 (6 bases). Germline V gene lookup returns CDR1 LNHDA and CDR2 SQIVND (reference sequence). CDR3 length: 15 residues. The V end lost 5 bases, the J end lost 1 base, and 14 bases lay between the germline ends. CDR3 bases: TGTGCCAGTAGTGGAAGACAGGAATGGAACACTGAAGCTTTCTTT. It specifies CASSGRQEWNTEAFF.